What follows are 18 T cell receptor beta chains derived from one specimen sequenced in a study of blood T cell repertoires in COVID-19. Here immunoSEQ multiplex PCR was the method, and the copy in TCRdb shows in-frame clones only, minus some. The table includes just over 150,000 clones, approximately 80% detected once. The sequenced sample consisted of peripheral blood. The receptors here all came from a woman in her thirties or forties with COVID-19, enrolled during active disease.

The rearrangement links TRBV15 to TRBJ2-3, with D possibly TRBD1 on 6 matching bases. The V gene lost 5 bases and the J gene lost 5 bases, with 11 bases spanning the gap. The CDR3 has 13 amino acids. Per germline, CDR1 LNHNV and CDR2 YYDKDF (reference sequence). Here the CDR3 reads CATSQGSGDTQYF. The DNA of the CDR3 is TGTGCCACCAGCCAGGGGTCGGGAGATACGCAGTATTTT.

The V and J genes are TRBV2 and TRBJ2-1, with TRBD2 matching over 11 bases. This CDR3 is built from 16 residues. Germline loops: CDR1 SNHLY, CDR2 FYNNEI. V lost 6 bases, J lost 6 bases, and 10 bases stayed unmatched. CDR3 loop: CASRRPGTSGTNEQFF. In DNA form, the CDR3 reads TGTGCCAGCAGGAGGCCCGGGACTAGCGGCACCAATGAGCAGTTCTTC.

This chain links TRBV27 with TRBJ2-1; TRBD2 matches 9 bases. The CDR3 loop spans 13 amino acids. Looked up from germline, CDR1 is MNHEY and CDR2 is SMNVEV (reference sequence). J was trimmed by 8 bases and V by 5 bases; bases with no gene match: 4. In DNA form, the CDR3 reads TGTGCCAGCAGTCTAGCGGGATACGATGAGCAGTTCTTC. Amino acid sequence: CASSLAGYDEQFF.

This chain joins TRBV28 and TRBJ1-5; D gene ambiguous. CDR1 and CDR2 (germline): MDHEN, SYDVKM. This CDR3 is 12 amino acids long. V gave up 6 bases and J gave up 5 bases, with 8 bases separating them. The DNA of the CDR3 is TGTGCCAGCAGGATCGAGGATCAGCCCCAGCATTTT. It translates to CASRIEDQPQHF. Filled out from reference TRBV28 and TRBJ1-5, the complete variable domain reads DVKVTQSSRYLVKRTGEKVFLECVQDMDHENMFWYRQDPGLGLRLIYFSYDVKMKEKGDIPEGYSVSREKKERFSLILESASTNQTSMYLCASRIEDQPQHFGDGTRLSIL.

J is TRBJ2-3 and V is TRBV2, with 11 bases fitting TRBD2. This CDR3 comprises 15 residues. The germline CDR1 and CDR2 sequences are SNHLY and FYNNEI. V dropped 7 bases and J dropped 4; count of bases not matched to a gene: 7. CDR3 in amino acids: CASNPLAGEADTQYF. CDR3 nucleotides: TGTGCCAGCAACCCACTAGCGGGAGAGGCAGATACGCAGTATTTT.

The V gene is TRBV19, the J gene TRBJ1-1; D call uncertain. The CDR3 runs 13 residues. Trimming removed 9 bases at V and 2 bases at J, with 13 bases between. Germline CDR1 LNHDA, CDR2 SQIVND (reference sequence). CDR3 in DNA: TGTGCCAGCCAGTTTTTCCCCAACACTGAAGCTTTCTTT. Translation: CASQFFPNTEAFF.

The rearrangement links TRBV9 to TRBJ2-1; 13 bases align to TRBD2. The V gene's germline CDR1 is SGDLS and CDR2 YYNGEE. The CDR3 has 16 amino acids. V dropped 0 bases and J dropped 9; count of bases not matched to a gene: 6. The CDR3 nucleotides read TGTGCCAGCAGCGTAGGTACTAGCGGGGGGGAAAGTGAGCAGTTCTTC. This gives the protein CASSVGTSGGESEQFF.

The chain recombines TRBV29-1 with TRBJ2-1; 9 nucleotides match TRBD2. V gave up 1 base and J gave up 8 bases; unmatched junction bases: 12. Germline V gene sequence: CDR1 SQVTM, CDR2 ANQGSEA. The CDR3 loop spans 16 amino acids. The CDR3 protein is CSVEGGRAGLDDEQFF. DNA for the CDR3: TGCAGCGTTGAAGGCGGGAGGGCGGGATTAGATGATGAGCAGTTCTTC.

The chain carries TRBV7-6 and TRBJ2-1; 9 positions match TRBD2. The CDR3 consists of 15 residues. Germline trimming cut 1 base from V and 2 bases from J; bases unmatched to any gene: 0. Per the germline V gene, CDR1 is SGHVS and CDR2 is FNYEAQ. The CDR3, as DNA: TGTGCCAGCAGCTTAGGCGGGGGGGCCTACAATGAGCAGTTCTTC. Protein sequence: CASSLGGGAYNEQFF.

This CDR3 reads CASSLTRNTEAFF. Here the CDR3 DNA reads TGTGCCAGCAGCCTAACCCGGAACACTGAAGCTTTCTTT. The rearrangement joins TRBV27 to TRBJ1-1; D not resolved. The CDR3 has 13 residues. Between the trimmed V and J ends, which lost 6 bases and 1 base, there was a span of 9 bases. Per germline, CDR1 MNHEY and CDR2 SMNVEV (reference sequence).

This rearrangement joins TRBV9 to TRBJ1-1; a possible D gene is TRBD1 (6 bases). V was shortened by 0 bases and J by 5 bases, with 11 bases between the two germline ends. Germline CDR1 reads SGDLS; CDR2 reads YYNGEE. The CDR3 has 14 residues. The CDR3 loop reads CASSVAGRGTEAFF. The CDR3 nucleotides read TGTGCCAGCAGCGTAGCTGGCAGGGGAACTGAAGCTTTCTTT.

V and J are TRBV3-1 (or the pseudogene TRBV3-2) and TRBJ2-5, with D perhaps TRBD2 (5 bases). Germline loops: CDR1 LGHDT, CDR2 YNNKEL (reference sequence). V was shortened by 0 bases and J by 7 bases, with 12 bases between the two germline ends. The CDR3 has 14 amino acids. The CDR3: CASSQDQLAGTQYF. The CDR3 bases are TGTGCCAGCAGCCAAGACCAGCTAGCTGGGACCCAGTACTTC.

This chain joins TRBV28 and TRBJ2-1, with a tentative D call TRBD2 (6 bases). With 3 bases removed from V and 15 bases from J, the gap between germline ends came to 15 bases. Germline loops: CDR1 MDHEN, CDR2 SYDVKM. CDR3 size: 12 residues. The CDR3 spells CASSFRRRGGFF. The CDR3 nucleotides are TGTGCCAGCAGTTTTCGTCGACGGGGAGGGTTCTTC.

The chain uses TRBV9 and TRBJ2-1; 8 bases align to TRBD1. The CDR3 length is 15 residues. Germline V gives CDR1 SGDLS, CDR2 YYNGEE. V shed 0 bases, J shed 8 bases, and the junction held 7 bases outside the gene matches. CDR3 nucleotide sequence: TGTGCCAGCAGCGTAGCGGCAGGGGGCCTGGATGAGCAGTTCTTC. This codes for CASSVAAGGLDEQFF. Looking up the rest from reference TRBV9 and TRBJ2-1 gives the full variable domain: DSGVTQTPKHLITATGQRVTLRCSPRSGDLSVYWYQQSLDQGLQFLIQYYNGEERAKGNILERFSAQQFPDLHSELNLSSLELGDSALYFCASSVAAGGLDEQFFGPGTRLTVL.

About this clone itself: One end of the junction varies from germline; a read error may be responsible. The V and J genes are TRBV7-2 and TRBJ1-5; no clear D gene. Germline V gene lookup returns CDR1 SGHTA and CDR2 FQGNSA. The CDR3 is 13 residues long. In DNA, the CDR3 is TGTGCCAGCAGCTTAGGCCCCGGGAACGAGGCCCAATTT. Its protein product is CASSLGPGNEAQF.

The rearrangement links TRBV20-1 to TRBJ2-3; D gene uncertain. The CDR3 runs 13 residues. Germline CDR1 is DFQATT and CDR2 is SNEGSKA (reference sequence). Trimming took 3 bases from V and 2 from J, leaving 9 bases between them. In DNA, the CDR3 is TGCAGTGCTAGTCCCAGTTTCACAGATACGCAGTATTTT. Protein: CSASPSFTDTQYF.

V is TRBV11-2 and J is TRBJ1-1, with a weak D call TRBD1 (6 bases). The germline gives CDR1 SGHAT, CDR2 FQNNGV. Trimming took 4 bases from V and 11 from J, leaving 14 bases between them. CDR3 length: 12 residues. As DNA, the CDR3 is TGTGCCAGCAGCTACGAACAGGGCCGGGCTTTCTTT. It is translated as CASSYEQGRAFF.

This rearrangement joins TRBV27 to TRBJ1-5; possibly TRBD1 for D (5 bases). Deletions cut 3 bases from V and 3 bases from J, with 27 bases between. Germline V CDR1 and CDR2: MNHEY, SMNVEV (reference sequence). This CDR3 region has 20 residues. In nucleotides, the CDR3 is TGTGCCAGCAGTTTTTCCAGGGCTTGGCTGGGGCGGCCGGCCAATCAGCCCCAGCATTTT. Amino acid sequence: CASSFSRAWLGRPANQPQHF.